The 10 T cell receptor beta chains below come from one sample, sequenced in a study of cytomegalovirus exposure and HLA in healthy donors. The PCR employed 60 Vbeta primers together with 13 Jbeta primers. Here immunoSEQ multiplex PCR was the method, and the copy in TCRdb shows in-frame clones only, minus some. The repertoire holds 65,000 to 70,000 clones, with roughly nine tenths as singletons. The specimen was PBMCs. These receptors were taken from a woman in her twenties or thirties in good health and CMV-seropositive.

The V gene is TRBV6-4, the J gene TRBJ2-2; TRBD2 aligns across 8 bases. After removal of 7 bases from V and 3 bases from J, the junction contained 4 bases not matched to a gene. Per germline, CDR1 MRHNA and CDR2 SNTAGT. The CDR3 is made up of 14 amino acids. The CDR3 region has the DNA TGTGCCAGCAAGTTAGCGGGATACACCGGGGAGCTGTTTTTT. Protein: CASKLAGYTGELFF.

The chain carries TRBV7-9 and TRBJ1-2; 8 bases agree with TRBD1. Germline V gene sequence: CDR1 SEHNR, CDR2 FQNEAQ (reference sequence). The CDR3 runs 15 residues. V trimming: 1 base; J trimming: 6 bases; junction bases outside the gene matches: 7. In DNA form, the CDR3 reads TGTGCCAGCAGCTTAGTCCAGGGGGCTGATGATGGCTACACCTTC. It encodes CASSLVQGADDGYTF.

The rearrangement links TRBV30 to TRBJ1-2; possibly TRBD1 for D (6 bases). CDR1 and CDR2 from the germline V gene are GTSNPN and SVGIG (reference sequence). The V gene lost 7 bases and the J gene lost 3 bases, with 12 bases spanning the gap. CDR3 length: 12 amino acids. Here the CDR3 reads CAFHTGHYGYTF. CDR3 bases: TGTGCCTTTCACACAGGGCACTATGGCTACACCTTC.

Concerning this clone: Additional DNA sequences in this sample encode the identical CDR3. The chain links TRBV7-9 to TRBJ1-4; D is perhaps TRBD1 (6 bases). CDR3 length equals 16 residues. Per the germline V gene, CDR1 is SEHNR and CDR2 is FQNEAQ (reference sequence). Trimming shortened V by 9 bases and J by 13 bases, and 30 bases separated the two germline ends. CDR3 nucleotide sequence: TGTGCCAGTAGTACGACAGGTAACCCGGCGAGGAGCGGACTGTTTTTT. It translates to CASSTTGNPARSGLFF.

The gene calls are TRBV5-1 and TRBJ2-3; D ambiguous. The CDR3 extends over 13 amino acids. Looked up from germline, CDR1 is SGHRS and CDR2 is YFSETQ. Between the trimmed V and J ends, which lost 3 bases and 4 bases, there was a span of 9 bases. CDR3 in DNA: TGCGCCAGCAGCTCTAGAGTGGCAGATACGCAGTATTTT. Protein product: CASSSRVADTQYF.

The chain has TRBV7-9 and TRBJ1-4; no firm D call. CDR1 is SEHNR, CDR2 FQNEAQ, per germline (reference sequence). Trimming left V 4 bases short and J 4 bases short, with 10 bases between. This CDR3 has 14 amino acids. The CDR3 reads CASSSNRNNEKLFF. CDR3 coding DNA: TGTGCCAGCAGCTCAAACAGAAATAATGAAAAACTGTTTTTT.

This chain links TRBV7-9 with TRBJ2-2, with 7 positions matching TRBD1. The CDR3 is 12 residues long. Losses at the gene ends were 4 bases for V and 12 bases for J; bases not matched to a gene: 5. Germline CDR1 and CDR2: SEHNR and FQNEAQ (reference sequence). The CDR3 sequence: CASSYDRVKLFF. CDR3 in DNA: TGTGCCAGCAGCTACGACAGGGTTAAGCTGTTTTTT.

The V and J genes are TRBV28 and TRBJ2-7; possible D gene TRBD2, 6 bases. V was cut by 2 bases and J by 5 bases, with 10 bases left in between. This CDR3 is 13 amino acids long. CDR1 MDHEN and CDR2 SYDVKM come from the germline V gene. CDR3 nucleotides: TGTGCCAGCAGTTTACTTGCGGGGAACGAGCAGTACTTC. Translated: CASSLLAGNEQYF.

The gene calls are TRBV6-5 and TRBJ1-5; D possibly corresponds to TRBD1 (6 bases). The CDR3 sequence is 15 residues long. The V and J ends lost 5 bases and 2 bases respectively, with 13 bases between them. Germline CDR1 is MNHEY and CDR2 is SVGAGI. CDR3 bases: TGTGCCAGCAGTACCCGAGGGGGGGGCAATCAGCCCCAGCATTTT. It yields the protein CASSTRGGGNQPQHF.

The chain links TRBV4-1 to TRBJ2-7, with TRBD2 matching 16 bases. Per germline, CDR1 MGHRA and CDR2 YSYEKL. V dropped 4 bases and J dropped 5; count of bases not matched to a gene: 5. The CDR3 loop spans 16 amino acids. As DNA, the CDR3 is TGCGCCAGCAGCCTCGGGACTAGCGGGAGGGTCGACGAGCAGTACTTC. Translation gives CASSLGTSGRVDEQYF.